This is a list of T cell receptor beta chains from one sample in a study of PD-L1 blockade in urothelial cancer. Sequenced by immunoSEQ multiplex PCR; TCRdb stores in-frame clones only, minus some. The table lists 100,000 to 150,000 clones, 70% to 85% of them singletons. The sequencing used PBMCs, collected around atezolizumab (anti-PD-L1) treatment. These receptors all come from a man aged 50 to 59 with urothelial cancer. Both conserved end residues are part of each CDR3. D genes are given only for firm matches. Size values are once, few and many counts, or a class for expanded clones, and some rows have none.

. | TRBJ1-2 | once | TRBV9 | CASSVGASYYGYTF | TGTGCCAGCAGCGTAGGGGCGTCATACTATGGCTACACCTTC
TRBD2 | TRBJ2-1 | . | TRBV18 | CASSPGLAGNNEQFF | TGTGCCAGCTCGCCGGGACTAGCGGGAAACAATGAGCAGTTCTTC
. | TRBJ2-1 | . | TRBV11-3 | CASSVHTWQFF | TGTGCCAGCAGCGTCCACACATGGCAGTTCTTC
. | TRBJ2-7 | . | TRBV5-1 | CASRPEVPGPGEQYF | TGCGCCAGCCGCCCTGAGGTTCCAGGGCCCGGCGAGCAGTACTTC
. | TRBJ2-3 | . | TRBV5-1 | CASRIAGSTDTQYF | TGCGCCAGCAGGATAGCTGGAAGCACAGATACGCAGTATTTT
. | TRBJ2-3 | . | TRBV5-4 | CASSLANQGTDTQYF | TGTGCCAGCAGCTTGGCCAACCAGGGCACAGATACGCAGTATTTT
TRBD1 | TRBJ1-5 | . | TRBV19 | CASKGQGNQPQHF | TGTGCCAGTAAAGGACAGGGTAATCAGCCCCAGCATTTT
TRBD1 | TRBJ2-7 | . | TRBV9 | CASSLGDSNPYEQYF | TGTGCCAGCAGCCTCGGGGACAGCAACCCATACGAGCAGTACTTC
. | TRBJ2-5 | . | TRBV7-9 | CASSELAGETQYF | TGTGCCAGCAGCGAACTAGCTGGGGAGACCCAGTACTTC
TRBD2 | TRBJ2-1 | . | TRBV27 | CASSLRGPAGTSPYNEQFF | TGTGCCAGCAGTTTACGAGGACCCGCCGGGACTAGCCCTTACAATGAGCAGTTCTTC
TRBD2 | TRBJ2-1 | . | TRBV18 | CASSPPLSGRAYNEQFF | TGTGCCAGCTCACCACCATTAAGCGGGAGAGCCTACAATGAGCAGTTCTTC
TRBD2 | TRBJ2-7 | . | TRBV5-6 | CASSVLAGVREQYF | TGTGCCAGCAGCGTATTAGCGGGGGTACGCGAGCAGTACTTC
. | TRBJ1-3 | . | TRBV7-9 | CASSPQGSGNTIYF | TGTGCCAGCAGCCCACAGGGCTCAGGAAACACCATATATTTT
. | TRBJ2-1 | . | TRBV19 | CASSLFNEQFF | TGTGCCAGTAGTTTATTCAATGAGCAGTTCTTC
. | TRBJ2-1 | . | TRBV15 | CATSRPGGKDNEQFF | TGTGCCACCAGCAGACCGGGTGGTAAGGACAATGAGCAGTTCTTC
TRBD2 | TRBJ2-1 | . | TRBV10-3 | CAISVTSGNEQFF | TGTGCCATCAGTGTGACTAGCGGGAATGAGCAGTTCTTC
. | TRBJ1-2 | . | TRBV5-1 | CASSLATEAHGYTF | TGCGCCAGCAGCTTGGCCACAGAAGCCCATGGCTACACCTTC
TRBD2 | TRBJ2-1 | . | TRBV6-1 | CASKRLAGYNEQFF | TGTGCCAGCAAACGACTAGCGGGATACAATGAGCAGTTCTTC
. | TRBJ1-5 | once | TRBV25-1 | CASRDTGVNQPQHF | TGTGCCAGCAGAGACACGGGGGTCAATCAGCCCCAGCATTTT
. | TRBJ1-6 | . | TRBV28 | CASSLFAGPALHF | TGTGCCAGCAGTTTATTCGCAGGCCCTGCCCTCCACTTT
. | TRBJ2-2 | . | TRBV5-1 | CASSLEGSYTGELFF | TGCGCCAGCAGCTTAGAGGGATCTTACACCGGGGAGCTGTTTTTT
. | TRBJ2-1 | . | TRBV7-3 | CASSLTSLHEQFF | TGTGCCAGCAGCTTAACCTCACTGCATGAGCAGTTCTTC
. | TRBJ2-1 | . | TRBV11-2 | CASSLVGSSSYNEQFF | TGTGCCAGCAGCTTAGTTGGGAGCAGCTCCTACAATGAGCAGTTCTTC
TRBD1 | TRBJ1-2 | . | TRBV7-2 | CASSQGANYGYTF | TGTGCCAGCAGCCAGGGGGCAAACTATGGCTACACCTTC
. | TRBJ2-7 | many | TRBV10-3 | CAISEVSGTYEQYF | TGTGCCATCAGTGAGGTTAGCGGCACCTACGAGCAGTACTTC
TRBD1 | TRBJ1-2 | . | TRBV28 | CASSLQGVGYTF | TGTGCCAGCAGTTTACAGGGGGTGGGCTACACCTTC
TRBD2 | TRBJ2-7 | . | TRBV6-1 | CASSAGLAEYEQYF | TGTGCCAGCAGTGCAGGACTAGCGGAGTACGAGCAGTACTTC
TRBD1 | TRBJ1-5 | . | TRBV6-1 | CASSDRDRSSNQPQHF | TGTGCCAGCAGTGACCGGGACAGGTCGAGCAATCAGCCCCAGCATTTT